Listed below are T cell receptor beta chains from one sample, sequenced in a study of blood T cell repertoires in COVID-19. Using immunoSEQ multiplex PCR, the repertoire was profiled, and TCRdb retains in-frame clones only, with some absent. Altogether roughly 220,000 clones are present, more than 75% being singletons, with the ten largest covering roughly 2.8%. Sample: peripheral blood. These receptors all come from a man between 50 and 59 years old who had recovered from COVID-19. CDR3s include the opening cysteine and the closing phenylalanine or tryptophan. Each record gives: J gene, V gene, clone size, D gene, CDR3 protein, CDR3 DNA. D genes are given only for firm matches. The size entry is marked missing in some rows and otherwise reads once, few, many or a size class.

J gene: TRBJ1-2
V gene: TRBV7-2
clone size: -
D gene: -
CDR3 protein: CASSLQGKYGYTF
CDR3 DNA: TGTGCCAGCAGTCTACAGGGAAAATATGGCTACACCTTC

J gene: TRBJ2-3
V gene: TRBV19
clone size: -
D gene: -
CDR3 protein: CAVSGNTDTQYF
CDR3 DNA: TGTGCTGTAAGCGGAAACACAGATACGCAGTATTTT

J gene: TRBJ2-7
V gene: TRBV21-1
clone size: -
D gene: -
CDR3 protein: CASSTPGLAVSYEQYF
CDR3 DNA: TGTGCCAGCAGCACCCCGGGACTAGCGGTCTCCTACGAGCAGTACTTC

J gene: TRBJ1-2
V gene: TRBV11-2
clone size: -
D gene: -
CDR3 protein: CASSLEWAKGYTF
CDR3 DNA: TGTGCCAGCAGCTTAGAATGGGCAAAAGGCTACACCTTC

J gene: TRBJ2-7
V gene: TRBV19
clone size: few
D gene: TRBD1
CDR3 protein: CASSIGRWTGEKHEQYF
CDR3 DNA: TGTGCCAGTAGTATAGGGCGGTGGACAGGCGAAAAGCACGAGCAGTACTTC

J gene: TRBJ1-4
V gene: TRBV5-1
clone size: -
D gene: TRBD1
CDR3 protein: CASSLRTGGSPGEKLFF
CDR3 DNA: TGCGCCAGCAGCTTGAGGACAGGGGGCAGTCCGGGTGAAAAACTGTTTTTT

J gene: TRBJ2-7
V gene: TRBV19
clone size: -
D gene: -
CDR3 protein: CASSNGSPSEEQYF
CDR3 DNA: TGTGCCAGTAGTAATGGGAGTCCCTCCGAAGAGCAGTACTTC

J gene: TRBJ1-5
V gene: TRBV28
clone size: -
D gene: -
CDR3 protein: CASTSGGTNQPQHF
CDR3 DNA: TGTGCCAGCACATCAGGAGGGACCAATCAGCCCCAGCATTTT

J gene: TRBJ2-3
V gene: TRBV24-1
clone size: -
D gene: -
CDR3 protein: CATSDRGQPEYTDTQYF
CDR3 DNA: TGTGCCACCAGTGACCGAGGACAACCGGAGTACACAGATACGCAGTATTTT

J gene: TRBJ2-5
V gene: TRBV5-1
clone size: -
D gene: TRBD1
CDR3 protein: CASSLTGQGETQYF
CDR3 DNA: TGCGCCAGCAGCCTGACGGGACAGGGAGAGACCCAGTACTTC

J gene: TRBJ1-1
V gene: TRBV10-1
clone size: few
D gene: -
CDR3 protein: CASSPSTSNTEAFF
CDR3 DNA: TGCGCCAGCAGTCCTTCGACATCGAACACTGAAGCTTTCTTT

J gene: TRBJ2-5
V gene: TRBV14
clone size: -
D gene: -
CDR3 protein: CASSPYNQETQYF
CDR3 DNA: TGTGCCAGCAGCCCTTACAACCAAGAGACCCAGTACTTC